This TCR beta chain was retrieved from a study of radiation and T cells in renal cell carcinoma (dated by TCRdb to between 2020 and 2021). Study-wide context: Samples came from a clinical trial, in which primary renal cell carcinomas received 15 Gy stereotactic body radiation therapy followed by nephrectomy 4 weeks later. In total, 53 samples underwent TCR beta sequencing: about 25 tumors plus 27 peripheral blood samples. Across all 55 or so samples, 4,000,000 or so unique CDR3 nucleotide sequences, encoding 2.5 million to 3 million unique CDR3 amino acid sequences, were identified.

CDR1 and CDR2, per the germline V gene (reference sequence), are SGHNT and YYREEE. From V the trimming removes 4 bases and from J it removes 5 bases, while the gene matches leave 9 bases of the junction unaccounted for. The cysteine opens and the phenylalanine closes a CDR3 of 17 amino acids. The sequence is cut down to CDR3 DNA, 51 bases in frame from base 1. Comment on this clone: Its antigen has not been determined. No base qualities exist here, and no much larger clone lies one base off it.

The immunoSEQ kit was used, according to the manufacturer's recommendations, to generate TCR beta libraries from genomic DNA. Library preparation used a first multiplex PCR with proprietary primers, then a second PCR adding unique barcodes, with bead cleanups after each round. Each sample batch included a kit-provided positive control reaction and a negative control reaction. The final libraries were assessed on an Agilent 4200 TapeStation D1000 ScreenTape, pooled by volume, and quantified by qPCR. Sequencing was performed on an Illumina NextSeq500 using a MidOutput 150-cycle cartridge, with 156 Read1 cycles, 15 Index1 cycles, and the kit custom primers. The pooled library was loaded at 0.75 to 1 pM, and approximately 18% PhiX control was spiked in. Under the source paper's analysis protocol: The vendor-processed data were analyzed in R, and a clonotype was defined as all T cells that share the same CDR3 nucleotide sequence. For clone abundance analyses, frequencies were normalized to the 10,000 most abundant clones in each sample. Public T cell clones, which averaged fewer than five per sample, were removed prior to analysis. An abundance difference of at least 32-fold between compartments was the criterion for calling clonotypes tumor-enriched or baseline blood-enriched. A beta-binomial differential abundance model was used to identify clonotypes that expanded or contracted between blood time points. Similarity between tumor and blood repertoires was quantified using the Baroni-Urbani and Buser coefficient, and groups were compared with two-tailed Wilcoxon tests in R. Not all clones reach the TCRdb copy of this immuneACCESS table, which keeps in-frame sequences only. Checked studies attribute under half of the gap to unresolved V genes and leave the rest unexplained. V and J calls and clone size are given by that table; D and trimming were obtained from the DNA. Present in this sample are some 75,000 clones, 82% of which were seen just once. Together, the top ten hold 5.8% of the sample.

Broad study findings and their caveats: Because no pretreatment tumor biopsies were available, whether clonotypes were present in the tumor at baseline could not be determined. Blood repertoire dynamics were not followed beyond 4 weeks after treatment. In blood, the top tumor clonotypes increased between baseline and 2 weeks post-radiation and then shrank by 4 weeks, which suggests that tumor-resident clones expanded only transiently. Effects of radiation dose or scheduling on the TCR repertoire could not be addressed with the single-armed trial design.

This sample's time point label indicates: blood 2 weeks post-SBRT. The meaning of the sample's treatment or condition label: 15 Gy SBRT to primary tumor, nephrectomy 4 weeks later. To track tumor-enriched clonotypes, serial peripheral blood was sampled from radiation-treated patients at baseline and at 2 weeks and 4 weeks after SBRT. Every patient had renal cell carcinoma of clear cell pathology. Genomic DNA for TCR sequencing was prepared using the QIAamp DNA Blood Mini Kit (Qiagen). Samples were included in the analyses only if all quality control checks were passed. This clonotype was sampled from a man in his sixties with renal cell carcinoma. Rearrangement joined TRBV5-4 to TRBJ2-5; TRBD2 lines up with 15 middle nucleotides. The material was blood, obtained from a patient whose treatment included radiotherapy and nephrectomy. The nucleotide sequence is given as TGTGCCAGCAGCCTCTCATCCGGGACTAGCGGGAGGGAGACCCAGTACTTC. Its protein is CASSLSSGTSGRETQYF.